This T cell receptor beta chain was recorded in a study of cytomegalovirus exposure and HLA in healthy donors. Study-wide points: Later on, a genetic analysis was performed. It linked a missense variant in DCLRE1C with V- and J-gene trimming of TCR beta. It was around 160 TCR beta chains that were listed as cytomegalovirus-associated. Some public TCRs appeared in many individuals, while most sequences were rare.

Donors were ostensibly healthy at sampling, although undocumented immune exposures were probable. Remarks on this clone: What it binds is not known.

Per germline, CDR1 SGHTA and CDR2 FQGNSA. The CDR3 extends over 16 amino acids. V lost 4 bases, J lost 5 bases, and 10 bases stayed unmatched. Primers for the PCR totalled 60 Vbeta and 13 Jbeta. Clones were read by immunoSEQ multiplex PCR, and TCRdb kept only the in-frame ones, dropping some. The sample consists of about 120,000 clones, around 80% of them appearing once. Sample: PBMCs. The sequence came from a young man in good health and CMV-seronegative. The J gene is TRBJ2-5, the V gene TRBV7-2, with 10 bases that match TRBD2. The CDR3 loop is CASSWGGGTSVETQYF. Here the CDR3 DNA reads TGTGCCAGCAGCTGGGGGGGTGGGACTAGCGTTGAGACCCAGTACTTC.